This TCR beta chain was identified during a study of regulatory T cells in long-lasting Graves disease. For the study at large: Prior antithyroid drug treatment in newly diagnosed Graves' patients lasted under 3 months.

Documented time point: newly diagnosed GD, antithyroid drugs for less than 3 months. PBMC RNA was the source of the TCR library. Details on this clonotype: Its antigen is as yet unknown. At one of its ends the junction is not consistent with the germline gene, which may arise from a read error.

Building the TCR beta libraries relied on iRepertoire HTBI primers, and CDR3 regions underwent Arm-PCR. Using its own MiXCR run on the multiplex PCR reads, TCRdb lists one record per CDR3 protein. This sample has 580,000 or so distinct CDR3 sequences, with roughly 16% found just once. Findings of the study overall: TCR diversity was lower in persistent Graves' patients (versus newly diagnosed ones).

The CDR3 spans 16 residues. Germline V gene data show CDR1 as SSHAT and CDR2 as FNYEAQ (reference sequence). The sample was also reused in another study, on T cells in Graves' hyperthyroidism and ophthalmopathy. That publication notes: Used for diagnoses were clinical symptoms, serum thyroxine and TRAb, thyroid ultrasound and orbital computed tomography. Median prediction lead before ophthalmopathy onset was 5.5 to 7 months with the model.

This specimen consisted of peripheral blood mononuclear cells (PBMCs), obtained at new diagnosis, from a patient treated with antithyroid drugs. The chain employs TRBV7-7 and TRBJ2-5; 10 nucleotides align to TRBD2. This receptor was obtained from a man between 18 and 35 years old with Graves disease. The CDR3 here is CASSELAGPSPETQYF. The DNA for the CDR3 is TGTGCTAGCAGCGAACTAGCGGGACCTTCCCCAGAGACCCAGTACTTC.